This entry describes one T cell receptor beta chain. Its target is unknown. The data derive from a study of CD8 T cells in ankylosing spondylitis. Broader study findings: Ankylosing spondylitis blood appeared to be characterized by a TCR beta motif of 8 or 9 highly homologous variants. Significantly higher representation of disease-linked clones was reported for matched ankylosing spondylitis synovial fluid.

The CDR3 runs to 16 residues. The V gene end was trimmed by 5 bases and the J gene end by 0 bases; junction bases not matched to a gene: 9. The germline V gene encodes CDR1 SGHAT and CDR2 FQDESV (reference sequence). Each TCR beta library was made by quantitative 5'-RACE that incorporated molecular barcodes. TCRdb used MiXCR to reprocess the 5' RACE reads, holding one entry per CDR3 protein. Altogether roughly 400,000 distinct CDR3 sequences are present, more than 20% being singletons, with the ten largest covering roughly a sixth. The V call is TRBV11-1, the J call TRBJ2-5; 7 bases agree with TRBD1. Source material: blood, either unsorted or a sorted T cell fraction (not recorded which). The TCR originated in a male donor with ankylosing spondylitis. CDR3 in amino acids: CASSLGQNTNQETQYF. The CDR3, as DNA: TGTGCCAGCAGCCTGGGACAGAACACGAACCAAGAGACCCAGTACTTC. The entire variable domain, with the rest obtained from reference TRBV11-1 and TRBJ2-5, is as follows: EAEVAQSPRYKITEKSQAVAFWCDPISGHATLYWYRQILGQGPELLVQFQDESVVDDSQLPKDRFSAERLKGVDSTLKIQPAELGDSAMYLCASSLGQNTNQETQYFGPGTRLLVL.